Listed below are T cell receptor beta chains from one sample, sequenced in a study of blood T cell repertoires in COVID-19. Profiled with immunoSEQ multiplex PCR; TCRdb holds only in-frame clones, not every one. Among about 78,000 clones listed, around nine tenths were seen once. The sample taken for sequencing was peripheral blood. These receptors were obtained from a man in his fifties with active or convalescent COVID-19. Each CDR3 is given with its conserved first and last residue. The D gene is left open where the match is weak. Size values are once, few and many counts, or a class for expanded clones, and some rows have none.

v_gene	abundance	d_gene	j_gene	CDR3aa	CDR3nt
TRBV11-3	few	TRBD1	TRBJ2-1	CASSLRQGQDEQFF	TGTGCCAGCAGCCTGCGACAGGGGCAGGATGAGCAGTTCTTC
TRBV30	-	TRBD1	TRBJ1-3	CAWSHPTGIGNTIYF	TGTGCCTGGAGTCATCCGACAGGGATAGGAAACACCATATATTTT
TRBV2	-	-	TRBJ1-4	CASSDGSAVDEKLFF	TGTGCCAGCAGTGACGGTTCTGCTGTCGATGAAAAACTGTTTTTT
TRBV18	-	TRBD1	TRBJ1-4	CASSPDRVGEKLFF	TGTGCCAGCTCACCAGACAGGGTCGGTGAAAAACTGTTTTTT
TRBV5-4	-	-	TRBJ1-6	CASSLGQQNSPLHF	TGTGCCAGCAGCTTGGGACAGCAAAATTCACCCCTCCACTTT
TRBV28	-	TRBD1	TRBJ2-2	CASTRDRGQTGELFF	TGTGCCAGCACCAGGGACAGGGGGCAAACCGGGGAGCTGTTTTTT
TRBV6-4	-	TRBD1	TRBJ1-5	CASSSGTGQPQHF	TGTGCCAGCAGCTCAGGGACAGGTCAGCCCCAGCATTTT
TRBV27	-	TRBD1	TRBJ1-6	CASSSGQGRSPLHF	TGTGCCAGCAGTTCCGGACAGGGTCGTTCACCCCTCCACTTT
TRBV28	-	-	TRBJ2-5	CASRPGVVETQYF	TGTGCCAGCAGACCCGGGGTGGTAGAGACCCAGTACTTC
TRBV18	-	TRBD2	TRBJ2-3	CASSPEAGGNTDTQYF	TGTGCCAGCTCACCGGAAGCGGGGGGGAACACAGATACGCAGTATTTT
TRBV2	few	-	TRBJ1-1	CASSEQRLGSFF	TGTGCCAGCAGTGAACAGCGCCTCGGCTCTTTCTTT
TRBV16	once	-	TRBJ2-3	CASSQFQETLTDTQYF	TGTGCCAGCAGCCAATTTCAGGAAACGCTCACAGATACGCAGTATTTT
TRBV6-5	-	-	TRBJ2-5	CASSTGSETQYF	TGTGCCAGCAGCACGGGGTCCGAGACCCAGTACTTC
TRBV19	-	-	TRBJ1-5	CASSIGGHQPQHF	TGTGCCAGTAGTATTGGAGGCCATCAGCCCCAGCATTTT
TRBV5-4	-	TRBD2	TRBJ2-3	CASSFKASGGATDTQYF	TGTGCCAGCAGCTTTAAGGCCAGCGGGGGGGCAACAGATACGCAGTATTTT
TRBV18	-	-	TRBJ1-3	CASSPISTEGNTIYF	TGTGCCAGCTCACCGATATCGACAGAGGGAAACACCATATATTTT
TRBV19	-	-	TRBJ1-3	CASSTGGDSGNTIYF	TGTGCCAGTAGTACCGGGGGAGACTCTGGAAACACCATATATTTT
TRBV6-2/TRBV6-3	once	-	TRBJ1-1	CASSYSQGSNEAFF	TGTGCCAGCAGTTACTCGCAGGGGTCTAATGAAGCTTTCTTT
TRBV27	-	-	TRBJ2-2	CASRKQGGTGELFF	TGTGCCAGCAGAAAGCAGGGTGGCACCGGGGAGCTGTTTTTT
TRBV19	-	-	TRBJ1-1	CASSIGTVNTEAFF	TGTGCCAGTAGTATAGGCACAGTCAACACTGAAGCTTTCTTT
TRBV18	-	-	TRBJ1-6	CASSREGVNSPLHF	TGTGCCAGCTCACGGGAGGGGGTTAATTCACCCCTCCACTTT
TRBV28	-	-	TRBJ1-6	CASSLGQGYSPLHF	TGTGCCAGCAGTTTGGGGCAGGGGTATTCACCCCTCCACTTT
TRBV19	-	-	TRBJ1-1	CASRGGNTEAFF	TGTGCCAGTAGAGGGGGGAACACTGAAGCTTTCTTT
TRBV24-1	once	TRBD1	TRBJ2-5	CATSATGQGLEETQYF	TGTGCCACCAGTGCCACGGGACAGGGACTGGAAGAGACCCAGTACTTC
TRBV7-9	-	TRBD1	TRBJ1-2	CASSLAMGQGVSYTF	TGTGCCAGCAGCTTAGCGATGGGACAGGGCGTCTCCTACACCTTC
TRBV5-1	-	TRBD2	TRBJ2-3	CASSLNGGATDTQYF	TGCGCCAGCAGCTTGAACGGGGGGGCCACAGATACGCAGTATTTT
TRBV19	-	-	TRBJ1-3	CASMRVTSGNTIYF	TGTGCCAGTATGCGAGTTACCTCTGGAAACACCATATATTTT
TRBV4-3	-	-	TRBJ2-1	CASSQELIPNNEQFF	TGCGCCAGCAGCCAAGAACTCATACCTAACAATGAGCAGTTCTTC
TRBV4-3	-	-	TRBJ2-7	CASSPAVSSLSYEQYF	TGCGCCAGCAGCCCCGCGGTGTCCAGCCTCTCCTACGAGCAGTACTTC
TRBV7-2	-	TRBD1	TRBJ2-5	CASSPGQGMPQYF	TGTGCCAGCAGCCCCGGACAGGGAATGCCCCAGTACTTC
TRBV27	-	TRBD1	TRBJ1-2	CASRAGTGSSPNYGYTF	TGTGCCAGCAGGGCGGGGACAGGGAGTTCACCTAACTATGGCTACACCTTC
TRBV3-1/TRBV3-2	-	-	TRBJ2-2	CASSQSDWTGELFF	TGTGCCAGCAGCCAGTCGGACTGGACCGGGGAGCTGTTTTTT
TRBV10-3	-	TRBD2	TRBJ2-5	CAIRRGEGGEQETQYF	TGTGCCATCAGGAGGGGCGAGGGAGGGGAGCAAGAGACCCAGTACTTC
TRBV5-1	-	TRBD1	TRBJ2-7	CASSSGQGGEQYF	TGCGCCAGCAGCTCGGGACAGGGAGGCGAGCAGTACTTC
TRBV6-5	-	-	TRBJ2-3	CASSYTRATDTQYF	TGTGCCAGCAGTTATACCAGGGCCACAGATACGCAGTATTTT
TRBV19	-	-	TRBJ1-2	CASSYRDTNYGYTF	TGTGCCAGTAGTTACCGGGACACGAACTATGGCTACACCTTC
TRBV12-3/TRBV12-4	-	-	TRBJ2-4	CASSSGLQGSWYF	TGTGCCAGCAGTTCCGGGTTACAGGGTAGTTGGTACTTC
TRBV10-1	-	TRBD1	TRBJ2-3	CASSEGQATDTQYF	TGCGCCAGCAGTGAGGGACAGGCCACAGATACGCAGTATTTT
TRBV10-2	-	TRBD1	TRBJ2-3	CASSAGTGSTDTQYF	TGCGCCAGCAGCGCCGGGACAGGGTCCACAGATACGCAGTATTTT
TRBV4-3	-	-	TRBJ1-5	CASSQEITKGVGNQPQHF	TGCGCCAGCAGCCAAGAGATAACAAAGGGAGTGGGCAATCAGCCCCAGCATTTT
TRBV30	-	-	TRBJ1-2	CAWSKTRSAYTF	TGTGCCTGGAGTAAGACAAGATCAGCCTACACCTTC
TRBV28	-	-	TRBJ1-5	CASSLSPVSQPQHF	TGTGCCAGCAGTTTATCCCCGGTTTCCCAGCCCCAGCATTTT
TRBV6-2/TRBV6-3	-	-	TRBJ2-4	CASSYSIGVKNIQYF	TGTGCCAGCAGTTACTCGATCGGGGTAAAAAACATTCAGTACTTC
TRBV5-1	-	-	TRBJ2-4	CASSLARALDIQYF	TGCGCCAGCAGCTTGGCCCGCGCTCTGGACATTCAGTACTTC
TRBV3-1/TRBV3-2	-	TRBD2	TRBJ2-1	CASSPGLDYNEQFF	TGTGCCAGCAGCCCTGGACTAGACTACAATGAGCAGTTCTTC
TRBV7-2	-	-	TRBJ2-3	CASSLSVGVDTQYF	TGTGCCAGCAGCTTATCGGTAGGGGTAGATACGCAGTATTTT
TRBV6-2/TRBV6-3	-	-	TRBJ2-6	CASSYSWGPGANVLTF	TGTGCCAGCAGTTACTCGTGGGGGCCTGGGGCCAACGTCCTGACTTTC
TRBV11-2	-	TRBD1	TRBJ1-1	CASSSGTGFAAFF	TGTGCCAGCAGCTCCGGGACAGGGTTCGCAGCTTTCTTT
TRBV5-5	-	TRBD1	TRBJ1-2	CASSLEARGLDGYTF	TGTGCCAGCAGCTTGGAAGCCAGGGGGCTGGATGGCTACACCTTC
TRBV3-1/TRBV3-2	-	-	TRBJ2-2	CASSLIADTGELFF	TGTGCCAGCAGCCTAATAGCGGACACCGGGGAGCTGTTTTTT
TRBV7-8	once	TRBD1	TRBJ2-5	CASSLGDRVISETQYF	TGTGCCAGCAGTTTAGGGGACAGGGTTATCTCGGAGACCCAGTACTTC
TRBV19	-	TRBD1	TRBJ2-5	CASSKDRVQETQYF	TGTGCCAGTAGTAAAGACAGGGTCCAAGAGACCCAGTACTTC
TRBV7-2	once	TRBD2	TRBJ2-1	CASSWQSGGAWEQFF	TGTGCCAGCAGCTGGCAAAGCGGGGGGGCCTGGGAGCAGTTCTTC
TRBV28	-	-	TRBJ2-7	CASSSRDLSIREQYF	TGTGCCAGCAGTTCCCGGGATCTTTCTATCCGGGAGCAGTACTTC
TRBV5-1	-	-	TRBJ2-2	CASSPTSNTGELFF	TGCGCCAGCAGCCCGACTAGTAACACCGGGGAGCTGTTTTTT